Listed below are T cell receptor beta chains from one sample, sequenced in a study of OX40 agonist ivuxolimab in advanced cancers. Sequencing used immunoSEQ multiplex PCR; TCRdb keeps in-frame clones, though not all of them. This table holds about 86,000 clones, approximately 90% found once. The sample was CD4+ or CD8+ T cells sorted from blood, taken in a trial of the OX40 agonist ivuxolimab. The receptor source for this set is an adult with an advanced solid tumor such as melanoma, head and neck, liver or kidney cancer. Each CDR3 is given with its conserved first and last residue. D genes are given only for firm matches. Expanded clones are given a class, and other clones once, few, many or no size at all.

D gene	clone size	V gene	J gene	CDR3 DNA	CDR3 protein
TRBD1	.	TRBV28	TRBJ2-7	TGTGCCAGCAGTCGGACAGGGGGCGACAACCACGAGCAGTACTTC	CASSRTGGDNHEQYF
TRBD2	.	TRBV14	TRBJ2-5	TGTGCCAGCAGCCAAGATCTGGGCGGGAGAAGGTACTTC	CASSQDLGGRRYF
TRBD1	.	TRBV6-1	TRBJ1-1	TGTGCCAGCAGCCGAACAGGGGACACTGAAGCTTTCTTT	CASSRTGDTEAFF
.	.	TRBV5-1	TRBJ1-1	TGCGCCAGCAGCCTAGGGGGATTGGGGGCGGTTGCTGAAGCTTTCTTT	CASSLGGLGAVAEAFF
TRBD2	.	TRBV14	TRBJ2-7	TGTGCCAGCAACCTAGCGGGTCCCTCCTACGAGCAGTACTTC	CASNLAGPSYEQYF
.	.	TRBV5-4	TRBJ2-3	TGTGCCAGCAGCCAAGTAGCAGGGCTGACAGATACGCAGTATTTT	CASSQVAGLTDTQYF
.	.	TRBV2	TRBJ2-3	TGTGCCAGCAGTGACGATCGGGATACGCAGTATTTT	CASSDDRDTQYF
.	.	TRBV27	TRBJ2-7	TGTGCCAGCAGTTTAAGGGGTCTAGCCTCCTACGAGCAGTACTTC	CASSLRGLASYEQYF
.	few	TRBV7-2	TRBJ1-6	TGTGCCAGCAGCTTAGATACAGGACCCCAATCACCCCTCCACTTT	CASSLDTGPQSPLHF
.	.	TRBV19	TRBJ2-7	TGTGCCAGTAGTATCGGCAGGATATCCTACGAGCAGTACTTC	CASSIGRISYEQYF
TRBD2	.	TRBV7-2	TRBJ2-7	TGTGCCAGCAGCTCACTAGCGGGGACCTACGAGCAGTACTTC	CASSSLAGTYEQYF
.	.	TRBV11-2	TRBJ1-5	TGTGCCAGCAGCTTAGACGGGGCCAGTAGCAATCAGCCCCAGCATTTT	CASSLDGASSNQPQHF
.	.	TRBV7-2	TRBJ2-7	TGTGCCAGCAGCTTACAGGGCCCCTACGAGCAGTACTTC	CASSLQGPYEQYF
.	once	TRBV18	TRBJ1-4	TGTGCCAGCTCACCACCCGGGGCAGGGAAAGCAGGTGAAAAACTGTTTTTT	CASSPPGAGKAGEKLFF
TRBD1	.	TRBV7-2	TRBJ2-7	TGTGCCAGCAGTGATGACAGGGGCGAGCAGTACTTC	CASSDDRGEQYF
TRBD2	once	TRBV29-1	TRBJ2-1	TGCAGCGTTGACTTGCGTCTAGCGGGGGGTACTCATGAGCAGTTCTTC	CSVDLRLAGGTHEQFF
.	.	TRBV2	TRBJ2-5	TGTGCCAGCAGTGCGGATTTTCAAGAGACCCAGTACTTC	CASSADFQETQYF
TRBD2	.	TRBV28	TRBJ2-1	TGTGCCAGCATAGGTGGAGCGGGGGGCATTGACAATGAGCAGTTCTTC	CASIGGAGGIDNEQFF
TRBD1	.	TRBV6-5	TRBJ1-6	TGTGCCAGCAGTTACAGGACAGGGTGGAATTCACCCCTCCACTTT	CASSYRTGWNSPLHF
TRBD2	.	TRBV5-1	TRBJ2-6	TGCGCCAGCAGCCCCGGGGCGGGAGGCGGTGGGGCCAACGTCCTGACTTTC	CASSPGAGGGGANVLTF
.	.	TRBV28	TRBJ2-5	TGTGCCAGCTCCCCCAGGAAAGAGACCCAGTACTTC	CASSPRKETQYF
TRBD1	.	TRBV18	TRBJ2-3	TGTGCCAGCTCATCCACAGGGGGCAAGACAGATACGCAGTATTTT	CASSSTGGKTDTQYF
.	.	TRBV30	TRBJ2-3	TGTGCCTGGAGTAGCCTTGGTACGCAGTATTTT	CAWSSLGTQYF
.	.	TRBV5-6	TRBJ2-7	TGTGCCAGCAGCTTGGAGTCCTACGAGCAGTACTTC	CASSLESYEQYF
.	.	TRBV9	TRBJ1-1	TGTGCCAGCAGCGAAGGGGTAAACACTGAAGCTTTCTTT	CASSEGVNTEAFF
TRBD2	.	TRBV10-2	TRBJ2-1	TGCGCCAGCATGGGGGAGGGCCTAGGTGAGCAGTTCTTC	CASMGEGLGEQFF
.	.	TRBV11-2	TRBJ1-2	TGTGCCAGCAGCTCCCGGCGGGGGGCCCATGGCTACACCTTC	CASSSRRGAHGYTF
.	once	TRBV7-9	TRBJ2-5	TGTGCCAGCAGCCGGGTCGGGGCGGAGACCCAGTACTTC	CASSRVGAETQYF
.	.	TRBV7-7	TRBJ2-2	TGTGCTAGCAGCCCCGGGACACTCGCCACCGGGGAGCTGTTTTTT	CASSPGTLATGELFF
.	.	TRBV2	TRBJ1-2	TGTGCCAGCAGCAAACAGGGAGACTATGGCTACACCTTC	CASSKQGDYGYTF
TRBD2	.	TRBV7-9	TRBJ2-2	TGTGCCAGCAGCTCTAGCGGGAGGTCCCTTTTGGATCCCGGGGAGCTGTTTTTT	CASSSSGRSLLDPGELFF
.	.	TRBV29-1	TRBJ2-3	TGCAGCGTTGAGCCCCCCCCCATCCCGCAGTATTTT	CSVEPPPIPQYF
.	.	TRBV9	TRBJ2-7	TGTGCCAGCAGCGTAGGTCAGGGACGCTCCTACGAGCAGTACTTC	CASSVGQGRSYEQYF
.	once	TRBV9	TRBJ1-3	TGTGCCAGCAGCGTAGGATTAAAAGGTCAAGTCGCTGGAAACACCATATATTTT	CASSVGLKGQVAGNTIYF
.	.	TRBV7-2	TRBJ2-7	TGTGCCAGCAGACACAGGGACGGGTCCTACGAGCAGTACTTC	CASRHRDGSYEQYF
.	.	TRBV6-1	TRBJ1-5	TGTGCCAGCAGTGAGTTTGGGGGGATTTATCAGCCCCAGCATTTT	CASSEFGGIYQPQHF
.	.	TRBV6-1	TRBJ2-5	TGTGCCAGCATGCCAGGCCAAGAGACCCAGTACTTC	CASMPGQETQYF
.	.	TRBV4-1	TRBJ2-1	TGCGCCAGCAGCCAAGGTTTGGAGGTAATCTCCTACAATGAGCAGTTCTTC	CASSQGLEVISYNEQFF
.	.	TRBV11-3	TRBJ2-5	TGTGCCAGCAGCCTCACAGGGAAAGTTGGAGAGACCCAGTACTTC	CASSLTGKVGETQYF
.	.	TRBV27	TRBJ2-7	TGTGCCAGCAGCCAACAGGGAGGGGGTTTCGAGCAGTACTTC	CASSQQGGGFEQYF
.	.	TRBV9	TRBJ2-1	TGTGCCAGCAGCGTAGCGGGGCAGTACAATGAGCAGTTCTTC	CASSVAGQYNEQFF
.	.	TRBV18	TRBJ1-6	TGTGCCAGCTCACCATCCTATAATTCACCCCTCCACTTT	CASSPSYNSPLHF
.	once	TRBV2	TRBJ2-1	TGTGCCAGCAGTGAACTTGGGTACAATGAGCAGTTCTTC	CASSELGYNEQFF
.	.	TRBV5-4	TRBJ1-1	TGTGCCAGCAGCCCTGATGGGACCTCTTCCGAAGCTTTCTTT	CASSPDGTSSEAFF
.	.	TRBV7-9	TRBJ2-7	TGTGCCAGCAGCTTAGAGGGGGGGCCCTACGAGCAGTACTTC	CASSLEGGPYEQYF
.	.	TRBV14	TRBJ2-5	TGTGCCAGCAGCCTCCTCCGGACCCAAAGTTTGGAGACCCAGTACTTC	CASSLLRTQSLETQYF
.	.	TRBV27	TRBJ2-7	TGTGCCAGCAGTTTGTATCGAGGTGGACAGCCCTCTTACTACGAGCAGTACTTC	CASSLYRGGQPSYYEQYF
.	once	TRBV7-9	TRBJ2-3	TGTGCCAGCAGCGGGGCGGGTCTAAGCACAGATACGCAGTATTTT	CASSGAGLSTDTQYF
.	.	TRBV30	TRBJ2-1	TGTGCCTGGAGTGGGTCGAGTGCGGAGAGGGGGGATGAGCAGTTCTTC	CAWSGSSAERGDEQFF
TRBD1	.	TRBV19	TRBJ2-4	TGTGCCAGTGATGACAGGGGACATAAAAACATTCAGTACTTC	CASDDRGHKNIQYF
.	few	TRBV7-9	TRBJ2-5	TGTGCCAGCAGCTTACAAATGCAGGGGCTTTTCCGAGAGACCCAGTACTTC	CASSLQMQGLFRETQYF
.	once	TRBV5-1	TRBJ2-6	TGCGCCAGCAGCAGCCCTAGCCCTGGGGCCAACGTCCTGACTTTC	CASSSPSPGANVLTF
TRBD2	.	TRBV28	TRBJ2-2	TGTGCCAGCCATATCGGGTCTAGCGGGAGCACCGGGGAGCTGTTTTTT	CASHIGSSGSTGELFF